This T cell receptor (beta chain) was recovered during a study of identical twins. TCRdb passed the 5' RACE reads through MiXCR, listing each CDR3 protein once. The table has about 1.7 million distinct CDR3 sequences, less than 40% seen once. The source of this sequence is a newborn girl in good health. Sequencing used cord blood.

In DNA form, the CDR3 reads TGTGCCATCAGTGAGTCACCGGGACCCGCTCCAGATACGCAGTATTTT. Translated: CAISESPGPAPDTQYF. The chain uses TRBV10-3 and TRBJ2-3; D tentatively fits TRBD1 or TRBD2 (5 bases each). The CDR3 has 16 residues. Looked up from germline, CDR1 is ENHRY and CDR2 is SYGVKD. V lost 0 bases and J 4 bases, leaving 14 bases between the germline ends.